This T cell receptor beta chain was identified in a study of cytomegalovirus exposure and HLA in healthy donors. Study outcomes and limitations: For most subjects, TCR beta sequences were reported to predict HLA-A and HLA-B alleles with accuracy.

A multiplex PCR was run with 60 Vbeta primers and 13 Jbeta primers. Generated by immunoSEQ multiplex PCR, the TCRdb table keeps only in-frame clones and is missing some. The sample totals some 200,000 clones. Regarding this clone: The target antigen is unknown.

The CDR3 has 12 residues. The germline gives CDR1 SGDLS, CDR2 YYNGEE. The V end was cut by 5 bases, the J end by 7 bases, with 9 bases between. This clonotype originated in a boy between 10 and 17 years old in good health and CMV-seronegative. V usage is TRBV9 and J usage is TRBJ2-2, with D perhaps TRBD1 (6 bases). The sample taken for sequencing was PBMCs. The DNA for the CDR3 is TGTGCCAGCAGGCAGGACAGCGGGGAGCTGTTTTTT. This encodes CASRQDSGELFF.